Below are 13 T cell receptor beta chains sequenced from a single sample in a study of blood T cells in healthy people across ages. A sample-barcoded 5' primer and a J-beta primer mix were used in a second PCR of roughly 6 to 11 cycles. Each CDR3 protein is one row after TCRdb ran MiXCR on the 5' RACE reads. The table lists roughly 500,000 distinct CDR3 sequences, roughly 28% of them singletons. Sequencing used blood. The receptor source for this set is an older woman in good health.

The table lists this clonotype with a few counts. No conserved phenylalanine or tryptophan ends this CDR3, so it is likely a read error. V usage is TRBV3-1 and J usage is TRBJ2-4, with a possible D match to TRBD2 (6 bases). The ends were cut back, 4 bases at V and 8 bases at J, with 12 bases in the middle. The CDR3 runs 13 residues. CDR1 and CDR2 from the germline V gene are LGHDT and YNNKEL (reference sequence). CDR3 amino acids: CASSRGVNDIQYL. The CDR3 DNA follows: TGTGCCAGCAGCCGGGGGGTGAATGACATTCAGTACCTC.

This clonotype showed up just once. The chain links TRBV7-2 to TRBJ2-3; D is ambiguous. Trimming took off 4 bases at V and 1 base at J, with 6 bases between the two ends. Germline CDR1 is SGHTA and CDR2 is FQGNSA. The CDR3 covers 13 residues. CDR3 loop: CASSSWGTDTQYF. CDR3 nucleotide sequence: TGTGCCAGCAGCTCATGGGGCACAGATACGCAGTATTTT.

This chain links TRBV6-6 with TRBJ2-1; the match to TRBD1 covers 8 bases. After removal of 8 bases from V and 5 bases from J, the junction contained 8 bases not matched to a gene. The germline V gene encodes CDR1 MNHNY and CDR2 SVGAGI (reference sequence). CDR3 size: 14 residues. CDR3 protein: CASLTGGNHNEQFF. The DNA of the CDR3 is TGTGCCAGCCTCACAGGGGGGAACCACAATGAGCAGTTCTTC.

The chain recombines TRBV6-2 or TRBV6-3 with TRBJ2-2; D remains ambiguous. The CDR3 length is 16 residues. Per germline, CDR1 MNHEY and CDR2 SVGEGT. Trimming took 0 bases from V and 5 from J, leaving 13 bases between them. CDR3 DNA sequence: TGTGCCAGCAGTTACTCGGGTCCCGATCTTACCGGGGAGCTGTTTTTT. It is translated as CASSYSGPDLTGELFF.

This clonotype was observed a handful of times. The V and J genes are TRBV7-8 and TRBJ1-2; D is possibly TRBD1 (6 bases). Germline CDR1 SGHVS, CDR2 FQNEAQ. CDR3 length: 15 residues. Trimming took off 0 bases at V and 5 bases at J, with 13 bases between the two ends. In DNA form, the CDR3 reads TGTGCCAGCAGCTTAGCGGCGGGGGCGTGGTATGGCTACACCTTC. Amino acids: CASSLAAGAWYGYTF. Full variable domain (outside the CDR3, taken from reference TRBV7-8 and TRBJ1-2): GAGVSQSPRYKVAKRGQDVALRCDPISGHVSLFWYQQALGQGPEFLTYFQNEAQLDKSGLPSDRFFAERPEGSVSTLKIQRTQQEDSAVYLCASSLAAGAWYGYTFGSGTRLTVV.

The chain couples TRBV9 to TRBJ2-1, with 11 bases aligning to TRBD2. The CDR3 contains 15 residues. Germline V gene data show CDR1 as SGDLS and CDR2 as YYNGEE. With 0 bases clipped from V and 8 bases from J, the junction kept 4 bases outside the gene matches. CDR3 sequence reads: CASSVATSGVHEQFF. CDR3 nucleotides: TGTGCCAGCAGCGTAGCGACTAGCGGGGTCCATGAGCAGTTCTTC.

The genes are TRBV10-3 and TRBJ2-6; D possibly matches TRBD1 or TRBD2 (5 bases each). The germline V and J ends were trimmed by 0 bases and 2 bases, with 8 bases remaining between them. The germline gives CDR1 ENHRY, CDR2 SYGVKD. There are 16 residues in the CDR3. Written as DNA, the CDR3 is TGTGCCATCAGTGAGTCATGGGGGACTGGGGCCAACGTCCTGACTTTC. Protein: CAISESWGTGANVLTF.

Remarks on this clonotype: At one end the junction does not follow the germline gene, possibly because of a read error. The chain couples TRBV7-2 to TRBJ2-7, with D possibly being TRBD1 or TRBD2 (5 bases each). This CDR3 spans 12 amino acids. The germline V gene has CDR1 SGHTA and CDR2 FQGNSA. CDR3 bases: TGTGCCAGCAGCTTACCCGGGACCCTCACTCACTTC. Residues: CASSLPGTLTHF. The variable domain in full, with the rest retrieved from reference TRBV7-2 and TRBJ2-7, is GAGVSQSPSNKVTEKGKDVELRCDPISGHTALYWYRQSLGQGLEFLIYFQGNSAPDKSGLPSDRFSAERTGGSVSTLTIQRTQQEDSAVYLCASSLPGTLTHFGPGTRLTVT.

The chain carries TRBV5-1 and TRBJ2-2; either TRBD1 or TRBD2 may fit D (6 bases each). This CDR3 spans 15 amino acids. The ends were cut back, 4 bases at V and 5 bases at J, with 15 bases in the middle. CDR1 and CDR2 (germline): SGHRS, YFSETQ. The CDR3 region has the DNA TGCGCCAGCAGCGCTGGGCGGGGACAAACCGGGGAGCTGTTTTTT. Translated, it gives CASSAGRGQTGELFF.

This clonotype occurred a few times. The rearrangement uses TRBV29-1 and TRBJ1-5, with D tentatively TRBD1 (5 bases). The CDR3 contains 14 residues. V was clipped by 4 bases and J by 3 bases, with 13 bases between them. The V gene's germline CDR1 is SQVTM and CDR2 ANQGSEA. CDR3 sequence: CSVGGTGNNQPQHF. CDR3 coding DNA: TGCAGCGTTGGGGGGACGGGAAACAATCAGCCCCAGCATTTT.

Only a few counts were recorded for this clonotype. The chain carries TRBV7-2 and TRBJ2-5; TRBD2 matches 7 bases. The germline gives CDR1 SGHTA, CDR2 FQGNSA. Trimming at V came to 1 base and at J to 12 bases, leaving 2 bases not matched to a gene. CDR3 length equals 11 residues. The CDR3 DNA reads TGTGCCAGCAGCTTAGGGGAGGGAAAGTACTTC. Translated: CASSLGEGKYF.

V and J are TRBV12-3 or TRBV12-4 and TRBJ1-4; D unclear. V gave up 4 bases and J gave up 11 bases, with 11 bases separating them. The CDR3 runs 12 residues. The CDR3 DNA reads TGTGCCAGCAGTTCGAGTTATTCGAAACTGTTTTTT. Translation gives CASSSSYSKLFF.

For the CDR3, the DNA is TGCAGTGCTAGAAATAATCACAATGAGCAGTTCTTC. Translating gives CSARNNHNEQFF. The rearrangement joins TRBV20-1 to TRBJ2-5; D uncertain. The tail of the sequence fits TRBJ2-1 better, so the J call may be wrong. This CDR3 has 12 residues. Germline CDR1 DFQATT, CDR2 SNEGSKA (reference sequence).